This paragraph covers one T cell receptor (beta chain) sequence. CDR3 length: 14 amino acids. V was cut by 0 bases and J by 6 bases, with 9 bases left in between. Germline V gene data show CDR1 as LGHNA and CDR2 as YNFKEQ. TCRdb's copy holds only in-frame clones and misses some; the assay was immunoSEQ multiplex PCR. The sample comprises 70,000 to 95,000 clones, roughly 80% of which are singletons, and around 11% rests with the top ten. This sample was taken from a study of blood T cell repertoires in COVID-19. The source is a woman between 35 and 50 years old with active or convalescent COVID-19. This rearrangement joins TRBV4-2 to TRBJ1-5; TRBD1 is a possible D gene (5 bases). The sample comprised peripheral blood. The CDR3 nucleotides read TGTGCCAGCAGCCAAGAGATTCAGGGTCAGCCCCAGCATTTT. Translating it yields CASSQEIQGQPQHF.